This T cell receptor beta chain was identified during a study of shared clonotypes between healthy human individuals. Study background: CD4 naive cells filled three plates per donor, CD4 memory three, CD8 naive two and CD8 memory one.

All donors were healthy HIV-negative adults lacking recent acute infections or vaccinations. Several immunoSEQ plates received, in even portions, the genomic DNA of each subset. TCRdb keeps only in-frame clones here, not all; method: immunoSEQ multiplex PCR. The data contain 1 million to 1.3 million clones, 75% to 85% of them singletons. The germline V gene has CDR1 MGHRA and CDR2 YSYEKL. V lost 2 bases, J lost 7 bases, and 11 bases lay in between. The CDR3 contains 13 residues. The source material was memory CD4+ T cells from PBMCs. As to subset: CD45RA-negative fraction. This sequence joins TRBV4-1 and TRBJ1-2, with D unclear. The sequence came from a man aged 18 to 30 in good health. Some clones in this sample may be carry-over from other donors' samples. CDR3 in DNA: TGCGCCAGCAGCCAAACGTCCCGGAGTGGCTACACCTTC. Its translation is CASSQTSRSGYTF.